The present T cell receptor beta chain was sequenced within a study of blood T cell repertoires in COVID-19. Losses at the gene ends were 6 bases for V and 4 bases for J; bases not matched to a gene: 5. Germline CDR1 is MNHEY and CDR2 is SVGEGT. This CDR3 has 13 amino acids. As originally analysed: Using reference gene primer amplification, nucleated cell counts were estimated. Profiled with immunoSEQ multiplex PCR; TCRdb holds only in-frame clones, not every one. V, J and clone size reflect that table, while D and trimming were determined from the DNA. The table has some 130,000 clones, less than 85% seen once; the top ten hold roughly 17%. This clone has ten or more counts.

V is TRBV6-2 or TRBV6-3 and J is TRBJ2-7, with TRBD1 matching 8 bases. The TCR originated in a woman of 80 years or more with acute or convalescent COVID-19. Specimen: peripheral blood. The chain's CDR3 is CASSPDRVYEQYF. As DNA, the CDR3 is TGTGCCAGCAGCCCGGACAGGGTGTACGAGCAGTACTTC.